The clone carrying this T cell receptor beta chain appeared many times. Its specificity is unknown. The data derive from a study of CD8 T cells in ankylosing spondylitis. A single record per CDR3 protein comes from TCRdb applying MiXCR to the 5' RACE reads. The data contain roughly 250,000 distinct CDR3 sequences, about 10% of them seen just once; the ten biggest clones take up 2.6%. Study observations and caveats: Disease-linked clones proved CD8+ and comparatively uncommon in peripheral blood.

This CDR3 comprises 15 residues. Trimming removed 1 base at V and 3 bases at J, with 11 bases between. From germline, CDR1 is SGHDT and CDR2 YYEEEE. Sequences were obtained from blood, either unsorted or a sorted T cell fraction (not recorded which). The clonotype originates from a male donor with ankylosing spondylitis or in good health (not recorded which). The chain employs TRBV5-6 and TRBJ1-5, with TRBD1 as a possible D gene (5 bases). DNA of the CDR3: TGTGCCAGCAGCTTGACGGAGGGGAACAATCAGCCCCAGCATTTT. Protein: CASSLTEGNNQPQHF.